Listed below are T cell receptor beta chains from one sample, sequenced in a study of CD8 T cells in Susac syndrome. TCRdb recomputed calls from the immunoSEQ multiplex PCR reads with MiXCR, one row per CDR3 protein. Of 150,000 to 200,000 distinct CDR3 sequences in the sample, over 85% are singletons; the top ten hold 0.14%. Sequencing was carried out using CD4+ T cells from PBMCs. All receptors come from a human donor in good health. CDR3s leave out the opening cysteine and the closing phenylalanine or tryptophan. The D gene is left open where the match is weak.

>TRBJ2-7|NA|TRBV12-3/TRBV12-4
ASSLSQGSYEQY
>TRBJ1-6|TRBD1|TRBV5-1
ASSLDGQGANSPLH
>TRBJ1-5|NA|TRBV28
ASSLAGVAQPQH
>TRBJ1-2|NA|TRBV5-1
ASSLEGPHYGYT
>TRBJ2-1|TRBD2|TRBV27
ASRDGGSGGAGEQF
>TRBJ1-2|NA|TRBV12-3/TRBV12-4
ASSLGWRVTLDGYT
>TRBJ2-3|NA|TRBV3-1
ASSQPGTSTDTQY
>TRBJ2-7|TRBD2|TRBV29-1
SAREGDGSYEQY
>TRBJ2-5|NA|TRBV5-1
ASSLVASTGETQY
>TRBJ2-1|NA|TRBV3-1
ASSPTGFEQF
>TRBJ2-7|TRBD2|TRBV11-2
ASSARLAGDYEQY
>TRBJ2-7|TRBD1|TRBV20-1
SASGQGARDEQY
>TRBJ2-3|NA|TRBV2
ASRERRSSTDTQY
>TRBJ2-1|NA|TRBV4-3
ASSRATLGLEQF
>TRBJ2-1|NA|TRBV24-1
ATSDSQEPYNEQF
>TRBJ1-2|TRBD1|TRBV18
ASSTGTGVYGYT
>TRBJ1-1|TRBD1|TRBV15
ATRDRDNTEAF
>TRBJ1-2|NA|TRBV20-1
SARYAYGYT
>TRBJ2-7|TRBD1|TRBV15
ATSGTGPYEQY
>TRBJ2-7|NA|TRBV20-1
SASASQGRYEQY
>TRBJ2-3|NA|TRBV30
AWSQGSLRTDTQY
>TRBJ1-2|NA|TRBV30
AWNRDRPYGYT
>TRBJ1-5|NA|TRBV27
ASSFSRNQPQH
>TRBJ2-7|TRBD1|TRBV20-1
SARVRDRGREQY
>TRBJ1-5|NA|TRBV6-4
ASRGGRQPQH
>TRBJ1-1|NA|TRBV7-6
ASSFNQDTEAF
>TRBJ1-2|NA|TRBV5-4
ASLEQGGYGYT
>TRBJ2-5|NA|TRBV11-1
ASSLGPQETQY
>TRBJ2-1|TRBD1|TRBV28
ASSPGGQGASGEQF
>TRBJ2-1|NA|TRBV15
ATSRSPRGLSYNEQF
>TRBJ2-2|TRBD1|TRBV7-3
ASSPGQGFTGELF
>TRBJ2-7|NA|TRBV27
ATAENAYEQY
>TRBJ1-2|TRBD1|TRBV29-1
SVEGTGGGYGYT
>TRBJ2-7|NA|TRBV24-1
ATSDLTETYEQY
>TRBJ1-2|NA|TRBV30
AWSVRGVGVGYT
>TRBJ2-7|NA|TRBV5-6
ASSSYGTGGYEQY
>TRBJ2-1|NA|TRBV9
ASSVATGYNEQF
>TRBJ1-1|TRBD1|TRBV2
ASSTQGLNTEAF
>TRBJ2-7|TRBD2|TRBV20-1
SAFLAGGSYEQY
>TRBJ2-1|NA|TRBV9
ASSVGLEIEQF
>TRBJ2-7|NA|TRBV13
ASQKRDEQY
>TRBJ2-1|TRBD2|TRBV20-1
SAERGGYNEQF
>TRBJ2-3|TRBD1|TRBV12-3/TRBV12-4
ASGQGASTDTQY
>TRBJ2-5|NA|TRBV28
ASRLRGLETQY
>TRBJ2-6|NA|TRBV7-2
ASSLEGTGANVLT
>TRBJ2-2|TRBD2|TRBV6-5
ASSYGAGRVNTGELF
>TRBJ2-5|TRBD2|TRBV7-2
ASSFSAAGGQETQY
>TRBJ1-4|NA|TRBV12-3/TRBV12-4
ASRSNGGEKLF
>TRBJ2-1|NA|TRBV20-1
SARDTSPRNEQF
>TRBJ2-1|TRBD1|TRBV18
ASSPPGQTYNEQF